This entry is about one TCR beta chain. What it binds is unknown. Amplification used 60 Vbeta primers and 13 Jbeta primers. Authors' methods: Later, some 75 million unique TCR beta chains were counted in an analysis, and about 10 million of them were shared. Some clones are missing from TCRdb's copy, which holds only in-frame ones; the method was immunoSEQ multiplex PCR. V, J and clone size derive from that table, while D and trimming were established from the DNA sequence. The table records roughly 120,000 clones, 80% to 90% of them present only once. Trimming cost V 4 bases and J 4 bases; bases outside gene matches: 4. This CDR3 comprises 14 residues. CDR1 is ENHRY and CDR2 is SYGVKD in the germline V gene. This entry belongs to a study of cytomegalovirus exposure and HLA in healthy donors. Notes on the study in general: Fewer N-insertions than the roughly 600-donor mean were reportedly shown by an Asian-associated ancestry cluster in a later analysis.

The chain recombines TRBV10-3 with TRBJ2-3; 8 nucleotides align to TRBD2. Sequencing was done on a sample of PBMCs. The clonotype comes from a woman aged 30 to 39 in good health and CMV-seronegative. CDR3 amino acids: CAISVREVSDTQYF. The CDR3 bases are TGTGCCATCAGTGTGCGGGAGGTATCAGATACGCAGTATTTT.